The present T cell receptor (beta chain) was sequenced within a study of shared clonotypes between healthy human individuals. Regarding this clone: The antigen is not known.

The data were produced by immunoSEQ multiplex PCR, yet TCRdb's version contains in-frame clones alone and is incomplete. The data show about 2.3 million clones, with roughly 90% seen just once and about 0.41% held by the top ten. Study findings and constraints: Having only a few donors restricted how much genetic and exposure-history diversity was captured. Clonotypes that were shared across a handful of donors made up around 5% of naive CD4 clonotypes.

The CDR3 consists of 14 residues. The germline V gene has CDR1 SNHLY and CDR2 FYNNEI. V lost 1 base, J lost 2 bases, and 1 base stayed unmatched. V gene TRBV2 combines with J gene TRBJ2-7; 8 bases are shared with TRBD2. The sequenced sample consisted of naive CD4+ T cells from PBMCs. Subset described: CD45RA+ positively selected. The receptor was isolated from a man younger than 35 in good health. Some clones in this sample may be carry-over from other donors' samples. The CDR3 region has the DNA TGTGCCAGCAGTGAAGGGACTAGCCCCTACGAGCAGTACTTC. It is translated as CASSEGTSPYEQYF.